The 9 T cell receptor beta chains reported below all come from one sample, sequenced in a study of blood T cell repertoires in COVID-19. The protocol was immunoSEQ multiplex PCR, while the TCRdb copy is restricted to in-frame clones and leaves out a portion. This table holds approximately 110,000 clones, approximately 83% found once. Sequencing was done on a sample of peripheral blood. These receptors all come from a middle-aged man with acute or convalescent COVID-19.

The chain recombines TRBV9 with TRBJ2-2, with unresolved D. The germline gives CDR1 SGDLS, CDR2 YYNGEE. Trimming left V 0 bases short and J 3 bases short, with 3 bases between. The CDR3 spans 13 residues. CDR3 bases: TGTGCCAGCAGCGTAGACTACACCGGGGAGCTGTTTTTT. Residues: CASSVDYTGELFF.

The chain combines TRBV5-1 with TRBJ2-1, with TRBD2 matching 8 bases. The junction had 15 bases not matched to a gene; V was cut back by 2 bases and J by 8 bases. The CDR3 spans 17 residues. Germline CDR1 reads SGHRS; CDR2 reads YFSETQ. The CDR3 DNA reads as TGCGCCAGCAGCTTACCCCCCGGACTAGCTGGGGTCCATGAGCAGTTCTTC. It specifies CASSLPPGLAGVHEQFF.

This clone was recorded only once. The V gene is TRBV19, the J gene TRBJ2-6; 7 bases are shared with TRBD1. Per germline, CDR1 LNHDA and CDR2 SQIVND (reference sequence). There are 16 residues in the CDR3. The V gene end was trimmed by 6 bases and the J gene end by 1 base; junction bases not matched to a gene: 6. The CDR3, as DNA: TGTGCCAGTAGCGACAGGGAATTTTCTGGGGCCAACGTCCTGACTTTC. It codes for CASSDREFSGANVLTF.

This clone came up once. The CDR3 reads CAISPSDGGQETQYF. CDR3 bases: TGTGCCATCAGTCCCTCAGACGGAGGACAAGAGACCCAGTACTTC. The rearrangement uses TRBV10-3 and TRBJ2-5; D may be TRBD2 (5 bases). CDR3 length: 15 residues. V lost 5 bases, J lost 2 bases, and 15 bases lay in between. The germline V gene encodes CDR1 ENHRY and CDR2 SYGVKD.

This rearrangement joins TRBV14 to TRBJ1-6; a weak D match, TRBD1 (6 bases). V was trimmed by 0 bases and J by 10 bases, leaving 7 bases between them. The germline gives CDR1 SGHDN, CDR2 FVKESK. This CDR3 has 13 amino acids. The CDR3 nucleotides are TGTGCCAGCAGCCAAGACAGGGGATCACCCCTCCACTTT. Translating it yields CASSQDRGSPLHF. The full variable domain, in which reference TRBV14 and TRBJ1-6 provide the parts outside the CDR3, is EAGVTQFPSHSVIEKGQTVTLRCDPISGHDNLYWYRRVMGKEIKFLLHFVKESKQDESGMPNNRFLAERTGGTYSTLKVQPAELEDSGVYFCASSQDRGSPLHFGNGTRLTVT.

CDR3 loop: CASCTSPFNQPQHF. The CDR3 DNA reads TGTGCCAGTTGCACAAGTCCCTTCAATCAGCCCCAGCATTTT. The gene calls are TRBV2 and TRBJ1-5, with D unresolved. The CDR3 runs 14 residues. Trimming stripped 9 bases from V and 3 bases from J, with 15 bases between. Germline lookup yields CDR1 SNHLY and CDR2 FYNNEI. The full variable domain, its missing parts supplied by reference TRBV2 and TRBJ1-5, is EPEVTQTPSHQVTQMGQEVILRCVPISNHLYFYWYRQILGQKVEFLVSFYNNEISEKSEIFDDQFSVERPDGSNFTLKIRSTKLEDSAMYFCASCTSPFNQPQHFGDGTRLSIL.

The chain employs TRBV5-1 and TRBJ2-3; a possible D gene is TRBD2 (6 bases). The CDR3 covers 15 residues. CDR1 and CDR2 from the germline V gene are SGHRS and YFSETQ. Trimming shortened V by 1 base and J by 2 bases, and 11 bases separated the two germline ends. The DNA for the CDR3 is TGCGCCAGCAGCTTGAGAAGCGGGTTCACAGATACGCAGTATTTT. This sequence encodes CASSLRSGFTDTQYF.

The chain carries TRBV3-1 (or the pseudogene TRBV3-2) and TRBJ2-7; D possibly corresponds to TRBD1 (5 bases). The V end was cut by 4 bases, the J end by 4 bases, with 14 bases between. The CDR3 loop spans 14 amino acids. The germline V gene encodes CDR1 LGHDT and CDR2 YNNKEL (reference sequence). The CDR3 DNA sequence: TGTGCCAGCAGCCCAGACGGTGGGGCTTACGAGCAGTACTTC. Translated: CASSPDGGAYEQYF.

V is TRBV19 and J is TRBJ1-1; TRBD1 aligns across 11 bases. Germline-derived CDR1 and CDR2 are LNHDA and SQIVND (reference sequence). V shed 5 bases and J 6 bases; nucleotides not matched to a gene: 14. This CDR3 comprises 17 residues. CDR3 sequence: CASSLIGTGGVGAEAFF. CDR3 DNA sequence: TGTGCCAGTAGTTTAATTGGGACAGGGGGAGTCGGGGCTGAAGCTTTCTTT.